This T cell receptor (beta chain) comes out of a study of blood T cell repertoires in COVID-19. Study background: The samples span acute and convalescent COVID-19 from the United States, Italy and Spain. PBMCs, B-cell-depleted T cells, or T cells provided the cDNA or gDNA that made up the material.

The CDR3 is made up of 16 amino acids. V shed 4 bases and J shed 0 bases, with 12 bases lying between them. The V gene's germline CDR1 is LGHDT and CDR2 YNNKEL (reference sequence). In the original analysis: Estimated nucleated cell counts came from reference gene primer amplification. Only in-frame clones appear in the TCRdb table, and some are missing; sequencing was by immunoSEQ multiplex PCR. V and J calls plus clone size are reproduced from that table; the DNA served to infer D and trimming. The data show a few hundred thousand clones, 86% seen once. Sequencing was performed on peripheral blood. V is TRBV3-1 (or the pseudogene TRBV3-2) and J is TRBJ2-2; perhaps TRBD1 as D (5 bases). The TCR originated in a man aged 55 to 70 with acute or convalescent COVID-19. CDR3 bases: TGTGCCAGCAGCCTCTACAGGCCCGCGAACACCGGGGAGCTGTTTTTT. Protein sequence: CASSLYRPANTGELFF.